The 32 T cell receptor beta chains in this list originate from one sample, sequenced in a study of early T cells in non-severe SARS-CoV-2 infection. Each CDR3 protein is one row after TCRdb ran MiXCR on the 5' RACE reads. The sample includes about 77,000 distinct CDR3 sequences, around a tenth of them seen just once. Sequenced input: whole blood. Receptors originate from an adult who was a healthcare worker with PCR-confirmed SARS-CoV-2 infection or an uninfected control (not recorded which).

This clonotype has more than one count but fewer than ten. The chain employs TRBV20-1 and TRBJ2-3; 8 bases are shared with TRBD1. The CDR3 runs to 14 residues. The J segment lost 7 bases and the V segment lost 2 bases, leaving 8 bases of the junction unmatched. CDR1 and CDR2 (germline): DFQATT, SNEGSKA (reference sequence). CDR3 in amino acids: CSARSTAGGHTQYF. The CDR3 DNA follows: TGCAGTGCTAGATCAACCGCAGGGGGCCATACGCAGTATTTT.

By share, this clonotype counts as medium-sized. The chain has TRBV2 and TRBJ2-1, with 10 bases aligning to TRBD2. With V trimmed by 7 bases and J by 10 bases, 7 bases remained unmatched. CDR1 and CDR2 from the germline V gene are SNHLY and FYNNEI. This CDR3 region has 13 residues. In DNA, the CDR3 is TGTGCCAGCAAGCTAGCGGGAGCGCGGGAGCAGTTCTTC. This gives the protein CASKLAGAREQFF.

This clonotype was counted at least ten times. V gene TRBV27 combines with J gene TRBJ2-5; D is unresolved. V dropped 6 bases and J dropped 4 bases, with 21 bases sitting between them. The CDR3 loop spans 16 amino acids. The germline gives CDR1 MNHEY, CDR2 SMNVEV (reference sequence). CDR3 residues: CASSQYGRPSSETQYF. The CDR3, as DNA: TGTGCCAGCAGCCAGTACGGACGGCCGTCCTCAGAGACCCAGTACTTC.

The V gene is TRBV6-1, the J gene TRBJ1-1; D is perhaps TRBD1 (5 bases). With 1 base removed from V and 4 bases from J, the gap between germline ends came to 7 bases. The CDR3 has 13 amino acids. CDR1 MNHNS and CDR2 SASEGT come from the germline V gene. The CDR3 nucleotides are TGTGCCAGCAGTGAAGAGAGGGGCACTGAAGCTTTCTTT. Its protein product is CASSEERGTEAFF.

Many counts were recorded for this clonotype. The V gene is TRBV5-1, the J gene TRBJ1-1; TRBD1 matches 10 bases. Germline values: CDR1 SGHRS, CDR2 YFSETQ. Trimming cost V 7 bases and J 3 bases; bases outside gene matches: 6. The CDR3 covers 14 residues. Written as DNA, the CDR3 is TGCGCCAGCTGCGGGGGGACAGGGGACACTGAAGCTTTCTTT. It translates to CASCGGTGDTEAFF.

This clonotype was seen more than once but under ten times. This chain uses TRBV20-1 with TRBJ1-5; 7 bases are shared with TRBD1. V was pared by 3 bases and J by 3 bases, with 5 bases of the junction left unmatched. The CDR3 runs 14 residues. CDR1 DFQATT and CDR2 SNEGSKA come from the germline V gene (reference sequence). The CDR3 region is CSASRGSDNQPQHF. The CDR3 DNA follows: TGCAGTGCTAGCAGGGGGTCTGACAATCAGCCCCAGCATTTT.

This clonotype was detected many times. Here the CDR3 reads CASSPSTGYQKETQYF. In DNA form, the CDR3 reads TGTGCCAGCTCACCATCAACAGGGTATCAGAAAGAGACCCAGTACTTC. This chain connects TRBV18 to TRBJ2-5, with D perhaps matching TRBD1 (6 bases). In germline, CDR1 is KGHSH, CDR2 LQKENI. Deletions cut 2 bases from V and 3 bases from J, with 16 bases between. The CDR3 is made up of 16 amino acids.

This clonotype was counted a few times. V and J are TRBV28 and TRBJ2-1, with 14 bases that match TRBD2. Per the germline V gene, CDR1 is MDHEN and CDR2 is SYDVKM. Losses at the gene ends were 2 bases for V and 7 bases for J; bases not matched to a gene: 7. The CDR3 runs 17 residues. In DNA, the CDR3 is TGTGCCAGCAGTTTACTCACCGGGACTAGCGGGAGTAATGAGCAGTTCTTC. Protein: CASSLLTGTSGSNEQFF.

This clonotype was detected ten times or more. CDR3 sequence reads: CASSLSTTLLAGGSGANVLTF. The CDR3 DNA is TGTGCCAGCAGCTTATCGACAACCTTACTAGCGGGAGGCTCTGGGGCCAACGTCCTGACTTTC. The chain employs TRBV7-9 and TRBJ2-6; 12 bases match TRBD2. Unmatched junction bases numbered 11, after V lost 2 bases and J lost 0 bases. Germline assignment: CDR1 SEHNR and CDR2 FQNEAQ (reference sequence). The CDR3 runs to 21 residues.

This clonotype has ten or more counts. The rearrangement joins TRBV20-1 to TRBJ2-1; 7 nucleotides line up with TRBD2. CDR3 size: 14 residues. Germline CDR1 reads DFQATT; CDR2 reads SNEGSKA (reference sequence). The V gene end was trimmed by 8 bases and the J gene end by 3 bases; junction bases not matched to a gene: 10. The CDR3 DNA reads TGCAGTCCTAAGCGGGGAGAAAACTACAATGAGCAGTTCTTC. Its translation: CSPKRGENYNEQFF.

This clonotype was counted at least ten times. The CDR3 is CASSQTGGQGNTIYF. CDR3 nucleotide sequence: TGTGCCAGCAGCCAAACCGGGGGACAGGGAAACACCATATATTTT. The J gene is TRBJ1-3, the V gene TRBV3-1, with TRBD1 matching 7 bases. V lost 2 bases and J lost 4; bases outside the gene matches: 5. The CDR3 is made up of 15 amino acids. Germline-derived CDR1 and CDR2 are LGHDT and YNNKEL (reference sequence).

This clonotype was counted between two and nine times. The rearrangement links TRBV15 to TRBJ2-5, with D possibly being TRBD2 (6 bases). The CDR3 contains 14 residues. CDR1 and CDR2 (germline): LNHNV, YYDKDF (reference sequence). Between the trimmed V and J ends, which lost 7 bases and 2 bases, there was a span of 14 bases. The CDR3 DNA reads TGTGCCACCAATGCCGGAGGGCTTCAAGAGACCCAGTACTTC. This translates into CATNAGGLQETQYF.

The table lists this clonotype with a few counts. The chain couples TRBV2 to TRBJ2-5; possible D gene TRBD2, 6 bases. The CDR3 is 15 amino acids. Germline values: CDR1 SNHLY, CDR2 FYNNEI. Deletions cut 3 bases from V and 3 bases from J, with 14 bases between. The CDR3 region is CASSDPPSVEETQYF. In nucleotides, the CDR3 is TGTGCCAGCAGTGATCCGCCTAGCGTAGAAGAGACCCAGTACTTC.

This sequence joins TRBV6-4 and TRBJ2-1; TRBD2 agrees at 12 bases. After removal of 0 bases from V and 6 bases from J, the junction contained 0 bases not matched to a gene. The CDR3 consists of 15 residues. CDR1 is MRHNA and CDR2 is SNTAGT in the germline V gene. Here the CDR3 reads CASSDSTSGSNEQFF. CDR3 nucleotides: TGTGCCAGCAGTGACTCGACTAGCGGGAGCAATGAGCAGTTCTTC.

In DNA form, the CDR3 reads TGTGCCAGCAGCGTAGCGGGTAGGGGCACTGAAGCTTTCTTT. This encodes CASSVAGRGTEAFF. The chain employs TRBV9 and TRBJ1-1; TRBD1 might be the D (5 bases). V lost 0 bases and J 4 bases, leaving 10 bases between the germline ends. CDR1 and CDR2 from the germline V gene are SGDLS and YYNGEE. The CDR3 is made up of 14 amino acids.

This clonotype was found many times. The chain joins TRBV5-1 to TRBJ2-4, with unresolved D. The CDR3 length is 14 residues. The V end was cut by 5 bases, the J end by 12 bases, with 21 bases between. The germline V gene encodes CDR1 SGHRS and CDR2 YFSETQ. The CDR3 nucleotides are TGCGCCAGCAGAGGTGAGGACCGTACCCGGCCTCAGTACTTC. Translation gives CASRGEDRTRPQYF.

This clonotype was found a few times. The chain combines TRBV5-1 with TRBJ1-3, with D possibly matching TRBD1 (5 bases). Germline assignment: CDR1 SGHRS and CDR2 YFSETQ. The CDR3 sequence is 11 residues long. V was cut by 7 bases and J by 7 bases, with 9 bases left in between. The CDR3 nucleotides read TGCGCCAGCGCGGACACCAACACCATATATTTT. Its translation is CASADTNTIYF.

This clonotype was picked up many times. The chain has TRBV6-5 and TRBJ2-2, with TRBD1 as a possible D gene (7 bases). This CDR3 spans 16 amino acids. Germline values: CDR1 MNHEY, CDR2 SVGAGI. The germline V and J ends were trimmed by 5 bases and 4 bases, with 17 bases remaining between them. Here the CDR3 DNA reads TGTGCCAGCAGTCGGGGGACAGTCGCGACCACCGGGGAGCTGTTTTTT. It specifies CASSRGTVATTGELFF.

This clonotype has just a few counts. CDR3 nucleotide sequence: TGCAGCGTGTGGGACAGGGCGCCGTATACGCAGTATTTT. Translating it yields CSVWDRAPYTQYF. The genes are TRBV29-1 and TRBJ2-3; 9 nucleotides line up with TRBD1. CDR1 is SQVTM and CDR2 is ANQGSEA in the germline V gene. The CDR3 has 13 residues. V trimming: 6 bases; J trimming: 7 bases; junction bases outside the gene matches: 8.

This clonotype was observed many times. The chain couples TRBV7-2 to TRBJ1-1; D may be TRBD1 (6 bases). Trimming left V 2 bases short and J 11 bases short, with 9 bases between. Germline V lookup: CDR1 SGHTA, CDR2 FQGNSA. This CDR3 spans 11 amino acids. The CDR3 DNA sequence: TGTGCCAGCAGCTTATACAGGGAGGCTTTCTTT. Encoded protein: CASSLYREAFF.

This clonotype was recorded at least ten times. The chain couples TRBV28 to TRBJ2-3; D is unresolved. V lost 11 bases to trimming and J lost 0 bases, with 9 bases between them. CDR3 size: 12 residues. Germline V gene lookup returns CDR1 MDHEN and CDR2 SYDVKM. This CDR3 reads CASLDSTDTQYF. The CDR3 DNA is TGTGCCTCTTTAGACAGCACAGATACGCAGTATTTT. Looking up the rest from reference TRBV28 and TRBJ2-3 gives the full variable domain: DVKVTQSSRYLVKRTGEKVFLECVQDMDHENMFWYRQDPGLGLRLIYFSYDVKMKEKGDIPEGYSVSREKKERFSLILESASTNQTSMYLCASLDSTDTQYFGPGTRLTVL.

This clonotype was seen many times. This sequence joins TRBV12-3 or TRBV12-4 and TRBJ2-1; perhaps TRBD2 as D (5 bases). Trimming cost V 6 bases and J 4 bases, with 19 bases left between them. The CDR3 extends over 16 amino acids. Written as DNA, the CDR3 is TGTGCCAGCAGCCCAGACGGAGTTAGCGTTTACAATGAGCAGTTCTTC. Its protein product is CASSPDGVSVYNEQFF.

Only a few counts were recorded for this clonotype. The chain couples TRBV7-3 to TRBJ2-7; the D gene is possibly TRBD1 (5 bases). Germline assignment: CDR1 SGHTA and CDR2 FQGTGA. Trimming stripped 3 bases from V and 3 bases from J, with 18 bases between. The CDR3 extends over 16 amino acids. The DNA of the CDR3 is TGTGCCAGCAGCTTCAGGGCGTTCGAACCCTTCTACGAGCAGTACTTC. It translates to CASSFRAFEPFYEQYF.

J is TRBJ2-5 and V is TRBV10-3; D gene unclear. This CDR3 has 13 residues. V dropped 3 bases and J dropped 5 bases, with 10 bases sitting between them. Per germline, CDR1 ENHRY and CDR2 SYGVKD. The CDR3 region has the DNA TGTGCCATCAGTGAATCCCCGAGGGAGACCCAGTACTTC. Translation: CAISESPRETQYF.

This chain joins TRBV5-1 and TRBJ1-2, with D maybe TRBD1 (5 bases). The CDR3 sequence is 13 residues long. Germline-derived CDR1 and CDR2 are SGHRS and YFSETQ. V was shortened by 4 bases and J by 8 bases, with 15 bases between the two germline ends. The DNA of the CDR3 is TGCGCCAGCAGCCCTGTCGGACAACCCGGCTACACCTTC. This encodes CASSPVGQPGYTF.

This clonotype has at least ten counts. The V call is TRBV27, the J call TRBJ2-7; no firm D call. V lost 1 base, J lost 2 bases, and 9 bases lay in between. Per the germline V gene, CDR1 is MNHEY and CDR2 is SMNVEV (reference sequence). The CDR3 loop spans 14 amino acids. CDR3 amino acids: CASSLLFPPYEQYF. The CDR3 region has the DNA TGTGCCAGCAGTTTATTATTCCCCCCCTACGAGCAGTACTTC.

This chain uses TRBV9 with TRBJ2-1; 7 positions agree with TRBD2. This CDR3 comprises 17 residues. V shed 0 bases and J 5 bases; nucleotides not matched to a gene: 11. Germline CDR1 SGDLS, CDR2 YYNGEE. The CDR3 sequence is CASSVDFGGRADNEQFF. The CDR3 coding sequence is TGTGCCAGCAGCGTAGATTTCGGGGGGAGGGCTGACAATGAGCAGTTCTTC.

Here the CDR3 DNA reads TGCGCCAGCAGCCAAGGGGACGGTTCAGAGCAGTTCTTC. Encoded protein: CASSQGDGSEQFF. V usage is TRBV4-1 and J usage is TRBJ2-1, with D perhaps being TRBD1 or TRBD2 (5 bases each). The CDR3 consists of 13 residues. Germline CDR1 MGHRA, CDR2 YSYEKL. Between the trimmed V and J ends, which lost 1 base and 10 bases, there was a span of 11 bases.

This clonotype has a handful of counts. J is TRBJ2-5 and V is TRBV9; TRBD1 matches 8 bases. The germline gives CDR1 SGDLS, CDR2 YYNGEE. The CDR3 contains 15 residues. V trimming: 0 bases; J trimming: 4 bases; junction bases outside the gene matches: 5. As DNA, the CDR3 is TGTGCCAGCAGCGTAGAGGGACAGGCCATAGAGACCCAGTACTTC. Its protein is CASSVEGQAIETQYF.

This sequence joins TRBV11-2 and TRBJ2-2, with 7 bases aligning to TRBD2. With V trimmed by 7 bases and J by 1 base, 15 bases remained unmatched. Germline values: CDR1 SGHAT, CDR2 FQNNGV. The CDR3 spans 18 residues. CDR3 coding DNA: TGTGCCAGCATCCGGCGTACCATTCCTAGCGGGAACACCGGGGAGCTGTTTTTT. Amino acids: CASIRRTIPSGNTGELFF.

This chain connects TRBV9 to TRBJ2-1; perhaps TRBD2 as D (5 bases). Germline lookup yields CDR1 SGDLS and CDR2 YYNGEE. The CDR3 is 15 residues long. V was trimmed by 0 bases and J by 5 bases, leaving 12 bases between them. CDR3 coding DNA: TGTGCCAGCAGCGTAGGTAATAGCGACGACAATGAGCAGTTCTTC. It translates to CASSVGNSDDNEQFF.

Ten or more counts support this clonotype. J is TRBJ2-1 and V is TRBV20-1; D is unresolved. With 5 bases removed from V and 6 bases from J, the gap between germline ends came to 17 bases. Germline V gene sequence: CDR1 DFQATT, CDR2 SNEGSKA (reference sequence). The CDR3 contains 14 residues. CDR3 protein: CSAPHSPVPNEQFF. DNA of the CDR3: TGCAGTGCTCCCCACTCCCCCGTTCCCAATGAGCAGTTCTTC.